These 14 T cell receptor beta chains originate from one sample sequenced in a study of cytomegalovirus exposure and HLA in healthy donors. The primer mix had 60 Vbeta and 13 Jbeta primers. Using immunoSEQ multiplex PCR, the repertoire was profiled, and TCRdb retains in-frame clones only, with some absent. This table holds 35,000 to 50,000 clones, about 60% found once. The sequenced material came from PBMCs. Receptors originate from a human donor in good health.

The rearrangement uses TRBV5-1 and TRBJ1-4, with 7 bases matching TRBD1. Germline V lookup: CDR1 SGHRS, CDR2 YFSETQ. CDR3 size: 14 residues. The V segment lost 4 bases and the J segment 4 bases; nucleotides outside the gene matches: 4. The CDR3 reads CASSVTGLNEKLFF. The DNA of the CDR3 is TGCGCCAGCAGCGTGACAGGGCTTAATGAAAAACTGTTTTTT.

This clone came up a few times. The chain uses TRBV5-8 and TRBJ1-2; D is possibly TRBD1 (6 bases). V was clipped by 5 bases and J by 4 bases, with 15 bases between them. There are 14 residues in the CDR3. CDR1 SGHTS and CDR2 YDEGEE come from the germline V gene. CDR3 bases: TGTGCCAGCAGTTACGCCAGGGGCTTCTATGGCTACACCTTC. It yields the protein CASSYARGFYGYTF.

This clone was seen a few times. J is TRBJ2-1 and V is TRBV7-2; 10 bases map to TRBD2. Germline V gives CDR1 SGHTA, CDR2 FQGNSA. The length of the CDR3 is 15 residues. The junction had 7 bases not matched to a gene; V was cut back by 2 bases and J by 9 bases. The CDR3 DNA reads TGTGCCAGCAGCTTACTAGCGGGGGAATCTTTTGAGCAGTTCTTC. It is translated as CASSLLAGESFEQFF.

CDR3 protein: CATSRGLDQETQYF. The CDR3, as DNA: TGTGCCACCAGCAGAGGGCTAGACCAAGAGACCCAGTACTTC. The chain uses TRBV15 and TRBJ2-5; no clear D gene. Germline V gene data show CDR1 as LNHNV and CDR2 as YYDKDF (reference sequence). The V end was cut by 1 base, the J end by 0 bases, with 6 bases between. The CDR3 is 14 residues long.

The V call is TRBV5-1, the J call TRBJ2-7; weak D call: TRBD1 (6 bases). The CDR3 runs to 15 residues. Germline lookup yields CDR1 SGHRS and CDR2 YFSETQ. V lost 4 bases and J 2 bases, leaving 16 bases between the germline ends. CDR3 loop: CASSRGMGVTYEQYF. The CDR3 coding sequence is TGCGCCAGCAGCAGGGGGATGGGGGTGACCTACGAGCAGTACTTC.

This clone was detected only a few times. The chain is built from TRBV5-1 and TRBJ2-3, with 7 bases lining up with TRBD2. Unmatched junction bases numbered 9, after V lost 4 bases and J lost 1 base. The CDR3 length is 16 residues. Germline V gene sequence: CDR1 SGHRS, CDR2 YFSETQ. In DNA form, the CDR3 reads TGCGCCAGCAGCCATTCCCCCCGGGGGGGCACAGATACGCAGTATTTT. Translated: CASSHSPRGGTDTQYF. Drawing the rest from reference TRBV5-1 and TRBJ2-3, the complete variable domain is KAGVTQTPRYLIKTRGQQVTLSCSPISGHRSVSWYQQTPGQGLQFLFEYFSETQRNKGNFPGRFSGRQFSNSRSEMNVSTLELGDSALYLCASSHSPRGGTDTQYFGPGTRLTVL.

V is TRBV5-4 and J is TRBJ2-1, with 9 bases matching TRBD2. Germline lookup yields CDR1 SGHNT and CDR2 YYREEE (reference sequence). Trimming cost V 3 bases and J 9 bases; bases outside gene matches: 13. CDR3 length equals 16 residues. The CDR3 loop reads CASSSQPSGVGGEQFF. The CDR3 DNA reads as TGTGCCAGCAGCTCCCAGCCTAGCGGGGTCGGAGGTGAGCAGTTCTTC.

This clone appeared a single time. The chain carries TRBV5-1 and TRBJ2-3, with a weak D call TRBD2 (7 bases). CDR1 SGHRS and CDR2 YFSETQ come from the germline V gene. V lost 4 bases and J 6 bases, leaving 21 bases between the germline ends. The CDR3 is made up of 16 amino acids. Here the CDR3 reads CASSPEVAGASDTQYF. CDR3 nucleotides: TGCGCCAGCAGCCCGGAAGTGGCGGGGGCCAGCGATACGCAGTATTTT.

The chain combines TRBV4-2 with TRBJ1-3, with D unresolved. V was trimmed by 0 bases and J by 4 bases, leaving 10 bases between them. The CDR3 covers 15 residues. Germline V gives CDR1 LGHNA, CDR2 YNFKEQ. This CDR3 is CASSQDSSAGNTIYF. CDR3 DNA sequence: TGTGCCAGCAGCCAAGATTCAAGTGCGGGAAACACCATATATTTT.

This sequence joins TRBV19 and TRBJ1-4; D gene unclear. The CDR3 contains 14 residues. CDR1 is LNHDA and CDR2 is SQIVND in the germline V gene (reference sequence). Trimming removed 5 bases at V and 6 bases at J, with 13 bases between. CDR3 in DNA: TGTGCCAGTAGTCCCGACCCGGGGTATGAAAAACTGTTTTTT. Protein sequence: CASSPDPGYEKLFF.

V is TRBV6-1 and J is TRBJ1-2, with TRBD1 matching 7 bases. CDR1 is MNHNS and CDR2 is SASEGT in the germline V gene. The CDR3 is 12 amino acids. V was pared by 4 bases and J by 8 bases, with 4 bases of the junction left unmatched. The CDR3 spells CASSAQGRGYTF. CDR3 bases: TGTGCCAGCAGTGCACAGGGGCGAGGCTACACCTTC.

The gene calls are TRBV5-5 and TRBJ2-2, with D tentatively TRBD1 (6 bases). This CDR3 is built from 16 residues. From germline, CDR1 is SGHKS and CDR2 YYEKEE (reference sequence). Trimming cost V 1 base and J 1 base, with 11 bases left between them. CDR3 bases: TGTGCCAGCAGCTTGCCCACGGGACAGAACACCGGGGAGCTGTTTTTT. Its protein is CASSLPTGQNTGELFF.

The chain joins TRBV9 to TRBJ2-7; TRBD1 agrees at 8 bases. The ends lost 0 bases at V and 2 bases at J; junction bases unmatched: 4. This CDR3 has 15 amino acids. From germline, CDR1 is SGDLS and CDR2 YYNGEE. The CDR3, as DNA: TGTGCCAGCAGCGTAGGGACAGGGTCGACCTACGAGCAGTACTTC. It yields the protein CASSVGTGSTYEQYF.

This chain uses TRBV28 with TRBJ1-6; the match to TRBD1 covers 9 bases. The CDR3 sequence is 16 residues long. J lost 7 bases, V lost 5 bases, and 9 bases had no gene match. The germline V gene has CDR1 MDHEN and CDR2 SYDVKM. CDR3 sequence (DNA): TGTGCCAGCAGTACAAACTCGGACAGGGGAAATTCACCCCTCCACTTT. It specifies CASSTNSDRGNSPLHF.